The present T cell receptor (beta chain) was sequenced within a study of T-cell memory formation after mild COVID-19. Study overall: Clusters were largely donor specific. Study conclusions and caveats: Among contracting clones, CD4+ were mainly CM/EM and CD8+ enriched in EMRA. Day 37-peaking second-wave clones had unconfirmed SARS-CoV-2 specificity.

TCRdb re-called the 5' RACE reads through MiXCR, storing one row per CDR3 protein. The sample lists hundreds of thousands of distinct CDR3 sequences; 20% to 25% were seen once. Worth noting for this clonotype: The antigen remains undetermined.

This receptor was obtained from an adult woman who had mild COVID-19 (a few samples of this study predate the infection). Cell type and time point are not known. The source material was PBMCs or a T cell subset sorted from them (not recorded which).

This CDR3 is CASRTTDTQYF. The DNA for the CDR3 is TGTGCCAGCAGGACCACAGATACGCAGTATTTT. The chain joins TRBV12-3 or TRBV12-4 to TRBJ2-3, with unresolved D. The V end lost 6 bases, the J end lost 2 bases, and 3 bases lay between the germline ends. The length of the CDR3 is 11 residues.